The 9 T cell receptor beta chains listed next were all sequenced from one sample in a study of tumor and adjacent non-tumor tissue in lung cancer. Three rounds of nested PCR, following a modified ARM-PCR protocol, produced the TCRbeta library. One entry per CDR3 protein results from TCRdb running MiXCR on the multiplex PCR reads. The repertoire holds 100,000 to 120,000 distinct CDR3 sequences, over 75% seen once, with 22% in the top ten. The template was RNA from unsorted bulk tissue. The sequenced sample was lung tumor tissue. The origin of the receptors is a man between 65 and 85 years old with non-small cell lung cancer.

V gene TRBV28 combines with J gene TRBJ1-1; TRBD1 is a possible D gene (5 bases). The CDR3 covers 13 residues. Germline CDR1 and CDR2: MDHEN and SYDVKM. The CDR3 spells CTSSRNQGTEAFF. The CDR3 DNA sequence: TGTACTAGCAGCAGAAACCAGGGCACTGAAGCTTTCTTT.

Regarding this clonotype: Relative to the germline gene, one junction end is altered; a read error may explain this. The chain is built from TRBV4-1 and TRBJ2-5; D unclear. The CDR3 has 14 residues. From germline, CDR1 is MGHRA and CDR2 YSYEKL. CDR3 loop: CPSSQEWAQETQYF. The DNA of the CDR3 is TGCCCCAGCAGCCAAGAGTGGGCGCAAGAAACCCAGTACTTC.

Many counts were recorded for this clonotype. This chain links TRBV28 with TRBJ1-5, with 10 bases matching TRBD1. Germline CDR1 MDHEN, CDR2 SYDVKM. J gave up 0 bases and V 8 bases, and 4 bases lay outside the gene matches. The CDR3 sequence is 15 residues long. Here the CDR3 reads CASDRGLNSNQPQHF. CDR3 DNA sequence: TGTGCCAGCGACAGGGGGCTAAATAGCAATCAGCCCCAGCATTTT.

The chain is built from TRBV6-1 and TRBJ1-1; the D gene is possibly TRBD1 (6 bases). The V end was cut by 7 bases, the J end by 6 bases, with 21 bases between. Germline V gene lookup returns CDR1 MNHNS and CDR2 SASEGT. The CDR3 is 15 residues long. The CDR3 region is CASIQWEQGRPEAFF. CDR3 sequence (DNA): TGTGCCAGCATCCAATGGGAACAGGGTCGTCCTGAAGCTTTCTTT.

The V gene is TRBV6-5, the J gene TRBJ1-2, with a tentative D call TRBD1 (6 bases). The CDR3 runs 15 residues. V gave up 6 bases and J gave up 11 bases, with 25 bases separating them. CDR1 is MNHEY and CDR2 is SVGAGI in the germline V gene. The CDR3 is CASSHRRGRDYVYTF. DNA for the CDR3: TGTGCCAGCAGCCACCGTAGGGGGAGGGACTATGTGTACACCTTC.

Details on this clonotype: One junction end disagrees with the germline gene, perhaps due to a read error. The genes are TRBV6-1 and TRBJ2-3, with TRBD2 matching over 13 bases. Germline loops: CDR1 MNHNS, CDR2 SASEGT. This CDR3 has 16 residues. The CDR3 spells CVSSDQLAGGPDTQYF. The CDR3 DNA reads TGTGTCAGCAGTGACCAACTAGCGGGGGGGCCGGATACGCAGTATTTT.

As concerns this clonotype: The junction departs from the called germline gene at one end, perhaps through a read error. The CDR3 bases are TGTGCCATCAGTGGGGTAGTCCGAAGGTCCTACCAGCAGTACTTC. It translates to CAISGVVRRSYQQYF. The rearrangement joins TRBV10-3 to TRBJ2-7, with D unresolved. CDR1 and CDR2 (germline): ENHRY, SYGVKD. This CDR3 is 15 amino acids long.

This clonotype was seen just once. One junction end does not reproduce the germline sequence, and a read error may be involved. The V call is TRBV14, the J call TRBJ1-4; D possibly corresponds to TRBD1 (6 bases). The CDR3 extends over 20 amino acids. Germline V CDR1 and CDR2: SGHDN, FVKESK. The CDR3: CASSLTRWSEPRGANDKLFF. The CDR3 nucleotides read TGTGCCAGCAGCCTAACTCGGTGGTCAGAGCCCAGGGGAGCTAATGATAAACTGTTTTTT.

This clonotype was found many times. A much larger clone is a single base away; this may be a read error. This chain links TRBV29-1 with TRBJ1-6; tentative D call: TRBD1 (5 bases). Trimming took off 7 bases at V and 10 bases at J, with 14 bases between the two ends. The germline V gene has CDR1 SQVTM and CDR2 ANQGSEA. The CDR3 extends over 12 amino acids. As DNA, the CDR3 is TGCAGCGCTGTGGGGGGTCGGTCACCCCTCCACTTT. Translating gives CSAVGGRSPLHF.